Below, 20 T cell receptor beta chains from the same sample are listed, as sequenced in a study of blood T cell repertoires in COVID-19. Clones were sequenced by immunoSEQ multiplex PCR, and TCRdb holds only the in-frame ones, with some missing. Among 240,000 or so clones listed, approximately 86% were seen once. Sequencing was carried out using peripheral blood. The source is a woman aged 70-85 years with active or convalescent COVID-19.

The chain combines TRBV11-2 with TRBJ2-7; TRBD1 matches 8 bases. Per the germline V gene, CDR1 is SGHAT and CDR2 is FQNNGV. This CDR3 is 14 amino acids long. V was pared by 2 bases and J by 5 bases, with 5 bases of the junction left unmatched. The CDR3 sequence is CASSLRTGMHEQYF. The CDR3 nucleotides are TGTGCCAGCAGCTTAAGGACAGGGATGCACGAGCAGTACTTC.

V gene TRBV7-9 combines with J gene TRBJ1-2, with unresolved D. The CDR3 extends over 14 amino acids. V was clipped by 5 bases and J by 6 bases, with 16 bases between them. CDR1 and CDR2 (germline): SEHNR, FQNEAQ (reference sequence). CDR3 DNA sequence: TGTGCCAGCAGCCCTAGCATCTTAAGACATGGCTACACCTTC. Translated: CASSPSILRHGYTF.

This clone has more than one count but fewer than ten. The CDR3 loop reads CASSSVENGYTF. In DNA form, the CDR3 reads TGTGCCAGCAGCTCCGTTGAGAATGGCTACACCTTC. The rearrangement joins TRBV9 to TRBJ1-2; no definite D call. V was shortened by 4 bases and J by 6 bases, with 10 bases between the two germline ends. CDR1 is SGDLS and CDR2 is YYNGEE in the germline V gene. The CDR3 sequence is 12 residues long.

The V and J genes are TRBV7-9 and TRBJ2-1; TRBD1 aligns across 9 bases. The CDR3 spans 16 residues. Germline V CDR1 and CDR2: SEHNR, FQNEAQ (reference sequence). Trimming removed 7 bases from V and 0 bases from J; junction bases left unmatched: 7. CDR3 in amino acids: CASTKTGGSSYNEQFF. In DNA form, the CDR3 reads TGTGCCAGCACCAAGACAGGGGGGAGCTCCTACAATGAGCAGTTCTTC.

This clone occurred once. The chain uses TRBV3-1 (or the pseudogene TRBV3-2) and TRBJ2-4; possible D gene TRBD2, 5 bases. The CDR3 totals 15 residues. Trimming stripped 2 bases from V and 0 bases from J, with 8 bases between. Per germline, CDR1 LGHDT and CDR2 YNNKEL (reference sequence). CDR3 DNA: TGTGCCAGCAGCCAACTAGCCGGAGCCAAAAACATTCAGTACTTC. Translation: CASSQLAGAKNIQYF.

The chain combines TRBV18 with TRBJ1-2; 8 bases align to TRBD1. CDR3 size: 17 residues. Germline CDR1 reads KGHSH; CDR2 reads LQKENI. J lost 8 bases, V lost 3 bases, and 17 bases had no gene match. CDR3 in DNA: TGTGCCAGCTCACCCTTGTCGGCAGGACAGGGAATGTGGGGCTACACCTTC. Its translation is CASSPLSAGQGMWGYTF.

This rearrangement joins TRBV7-9 to TRBJ1-1; D gene ambiguous. V was clipped by 0 bases and J by 6 bases, with 14 bases between them. The CDR3 extends over 15 amino acids. Germline assignment: CDR1 SEHNR and CDR2 FQNEAQ (reference sequence). The CDR3 is CASSLAPGVGAEAFF. In nucleotides, the CDR3 is TGTGCCAGCAGCTTAGCCCCCGGGGTTGGCGCTGAAGCTTTCTTT.

The chain recombines TRBV6-5 with TRBJ1-1; 7 nucleotides line up with TRBD1. The CDR3 covers 13 residues. Germline CDR1 reads MNHEY; CDR2 reads SVGAGI. V lost 5 bases to trimming and J lost 9 bases; unmatched junction nucleotides: 9. CDR3 amino acids: CASSRTGLIKAFF. The CDR3 DNA reads TGTGCCAGCAGTCGGACAGGATTAATTAAAGCTTTCTTT.

Here the CDR3 reads CASSHNTEAFF. CDR3 bases: TGTGCCAGCAGTCATAACACTGAAGCTTTCTTT. This rearrangement joins TRBV3-1 (or the pseudogene TRBV3-2) to TRBJ1-1; D remains unclear. The germline V gene encodes CDR1 LGHDT and CDR2 YNNKEL (reference sequence). The CDR3 runs 11 residues. V lost 6 bases, J lost 2 bases, and 4 bases lay in between.

This sequence joins TRBV5-6 and TRBJ2-3; the D is unclear. There are 14 residues in the CDR3. Germline V gene sequence: CDR1 SGHDT, CDR2 YYEEEE. The ends were cut back, 1 base at V and 1 base at J, with 7 bases in the middle. The CDR3 loop is CASSLYERTDTQYF. The CDR3, as DNA: TGTGCCAGCAGCTTGTATGAGCGCACAGATACGCAGTATTTT. The full variable domain, its missing parts supplied by reference TRBV5-6 and TRBJ2-3, is DAGVTQSPTHLIKTRGQQVTLRCSPKSGHDTVSWYQQALGQGPQFIFQYYEEEERQRGNFPDRFSGHQFPNYSSELNVNALLLGDSALYLCASSLYERTDTQYFGPGTRLTVL.

Regarding this clone: The identical CDR3 is also encoded by other nucleotide sequences in the sample. The rearrangement links TRBV5-1 to TRBJ1-5, with TRBD1 as a possible D gene (5 bases). CDR3 length equals 15 residues. Germline loops: CDR1 SGHRS, CDR2 YFSETQ. The V gene lost 4 bases and the J gene lost 4 bases, with 15 bases spanning the gap. The CDR3 DNA reads as TGCGCCAGCAGCCCCGGGCAGGGAGGGAATCAGCCCCAGCATTTT. Amino acid sequence: CASSPGQGGNQPQHF.

This clone was seen a few times. The chain uses TRBV19 and TRBJ1-5; 9 bases match TRBD1. Germline V gives CDR1 LNHDA, CDR2 SQIVND (reference sequence). This CDR3 spans 15 amino acids. J gave up 4 bases and V 2 bases, and 3 bases lay outside the gene matches. The CDR3 here is CASSITGTGNQPQHF. The CDR3 bases are TGTGCCAGTAGTATAACCGGGACAGGGAATCAGCCCCAGCATTTT.

On this clone: The germline gene is not matched at one end of the junction; a read error may be the cause. V and J are TRBV7-2 and TRBJ2-5, with D tentatively TRBD2 (6 bases). The germline V gene has CDR1 SGHTA and CDR2 FQGNSA. The CDR3 is 15 residues long. In DNA form, the CDR3 reads TGTGCCAGCAGCTTTGGGGGGTCGGTGGGAGAGAACCAGTACTTC. It specifies CASSFGGSVGENQYF.

The chain recombines TRBV7-9 with TRBJ2-1, with D possibly matching TRBD2 (8 bases). Per germline, CDR1 SEHNR and CDR2 FQNEAQ (reference sequence). V lost 5 bases, J lost 4 bases, and 21 bases lay in between. The length of the CDR3 is 17 residues. The CDR3 here is CASSRVLAGGQYNEQFF. The CDR3 nucleotides are TGTGCCAGCAGCAGAGTCTTGGCGGGGGGACAGTACAATGAGCAGTTCTTC.

This clone turned up a few times. The chain recombines TRBV19 with TRBJ2-2; a possible D gene is TRBD2 (5 bases). The V and J ends lost 11 bases and 5 bases respectively, with 18 bases between them. The germline V gene encodes CDR1 LNHDA and CDR2 SQIVND (reference sequence). The CDR3 is 14 amino acids. CDR3 amino acids: CAGGSRGKTGELFF. The CDR3, as DNA: TGTGCCGGTGGTTCCCGGGGTAAGACCGGGGAGCTGTTTTTT.

Only a few counts were recorded for this clone. The chain carries TRBV12-3 or TRBV12-4 and TRBJ1-2, with D maybe TRBD1 (6 bases). The germline V and J ends were trimmed by 7 bases and 6 bases, with 15 bases remaining between them. This CDR3 has 13 residues. The CDR3 bases are TGTGCCAGCAAAGTTTCAGGGGTTGATGGCTACACCTTC. This sequence encodes CASKVSGVDGYTF.

This clone has at least ten counts. The chain has TRBV4-2 and TRBJ2-7; TRBD2 agrees at 9 bases. V lost 4 bases, J lost 2 bases, and 3 bases stayed unmatched. Germline loops: CDR1 LGHNA, CDR2 YNFKEQ. The CDR3 is 14 residues long. The CDR3 bases are TGTGCCAGCAGCCCCGGGACTAGCCCCTACGAGCAGTACTTC. It encodes CASSPGTSPYEQYF.

The chain is built from TRBV4-2 and TRBJ1-2; D might be TRBD1 (6 bases). Trimming took off 1 base at V and 4 bases at J, with 13 bases between the two ends. Germline V gene lookup returns CDR1 LGHNA and CDR2 YNFKEQ. The CDR3 covers 15 residues. CDR3 DNA sequence: TGTGCCAGCAGCCAAGGGGCGGGGGCAGCCTATGGCTACACCTTC. As protein: CASSQGAGAAYGYTF.

CDR3 loop: CASTSTDDQPQHF. The CDR3 bases are TGCGCCAGCACCTCGACAGACGATCAGCCCCAGCATTTT. This chain links TRBV10-2 with TRBJ1-5, with D possibly TRBD1 on 5 matching bases. Deletions cut 7 bases from V and 5 bases from J, with 12 bases between. CDR3 length: 13 amino acids. Germline assignment: CDR1 WSHSY and CDR2 SAAADI.

This chain connects TRBV7-8 to TRBJ1-5; D unresolved. V lost 1 base, J lost 2 bases, and 9 bases lay in between. This CDR3 is 15 amino acids long. The germline V gene encodes CDR1 SGHVS and CDR2 FQNEAQ. The CDR3 here is CASSLEQLGNQPQHF. The CDR3 nucleotides read TGTGCCAGCAGCTTAGAACAGCTGGGCAATCAGCCCCAGCATTTT.